This TCR beta chain was captured in a study of tumor-infiltrating lymphocytes in localized non-small cell lung cancer. Study-wide context: From each patient, both tumor and uninvolved lung, non-adjacent to tumor, were sampled. Findings and caveats of the study: Only some patients had TCR sequencing, depending on available tissue.

Some clones are missing from TCRdb's copy, which holds only in-frame ones; the method was immunoSEQ multiplex PCR. The table records some 13,000 clones, under 70% of them present only once. Trimming stripped 6 bases from V and 7 bases from J, with 10 bases between. Germline CDR1 LNHDA, CDR2 SQIVND (reference sequence). This CDR3 region has 13 residues. Worth noting for this clone: No antigen is known for it.

Sequenced material: uninvolved lung tissue not adjacent to the tumor. The TCR originated in a human donor with non-small cell lung cancer. The chain has TRBV19 and TRBJ1-6; a weak D match, TRBD1 (6 bases). The CDR3 DNA reads TGTGCCAGTAGACAGGGTAGAAATTCACCCCTCCACTTT. This sequence encodes CASRQGRNSPLHF.